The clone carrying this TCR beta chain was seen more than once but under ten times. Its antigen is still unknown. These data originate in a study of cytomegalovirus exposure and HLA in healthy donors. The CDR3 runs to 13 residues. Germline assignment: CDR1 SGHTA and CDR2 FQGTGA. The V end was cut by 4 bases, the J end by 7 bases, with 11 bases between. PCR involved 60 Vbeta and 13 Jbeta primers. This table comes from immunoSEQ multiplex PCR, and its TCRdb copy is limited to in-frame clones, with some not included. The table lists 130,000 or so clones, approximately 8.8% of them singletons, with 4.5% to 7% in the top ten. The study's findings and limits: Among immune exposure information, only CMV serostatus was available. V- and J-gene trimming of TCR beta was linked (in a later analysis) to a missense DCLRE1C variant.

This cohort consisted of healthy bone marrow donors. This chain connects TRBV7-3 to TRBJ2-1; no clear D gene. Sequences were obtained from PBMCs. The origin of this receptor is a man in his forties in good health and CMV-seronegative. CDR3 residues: CASSWSLANEQFF. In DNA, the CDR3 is TGTGCCAGCAGCTGGAGCTTAGCTAATGAGCAGTTCTTC.